The 6 T cell receptor beta chains in this list originate from one sample, sequenced in a study of shared clonotypes between healthy human individuals. Some clones are missing from TCRdb's copy, which holds only in-frame ones; the method was immunoSEQ multiplex PCR. The sample has hundreds of thousands of clones; around 67% are singletons. The specimen sequenced was memory CD4+ T cells sorted from blood. Subset reported: CD45RA-negative fraction. The receptor set was obtained from a woman aged 25 to 39 in good health.

The chain uses TRBV18 and TRBJ2-5, with D possibly being TRBD1 (5 bases). CDR1 KGHSH and CDR2 LQKENI come from the germline V gene. Trimming removed 6 bases at V and 1 base at J, with 18 bases between. CDR3 length: 16 residues. The DNA of the CDR3 is TGTGCCAGCTCCTTGGCCGCAGTAAGGGGCCAAGAGACCCAGTACTTC. Translated: CASSLAAVRGQETQYF.

J is TRBJ1-3 and V is TRBV6-6; D unclear. Trimming took off 6 bases at V and 2 bases at J, with 14 bases between the two ends. Per germline, CDR1 MNHNY and CDR2 SVGAGI (reference sequence). The CDR3 is made up of 15 amino acids. The CDR3 sequence is CASSLVGEAGNTIYF. CDR3 sequence (DNA): TGTGCCAGCAGCCTGGTTGGCGAGGCTGGAAACACCATATATTTT.

A note on this clone: Other DNA sequences within the sample encode an identical CDR3. The chain is built from TRBV20-1 and TRBJ1-2; perhaps TRBD1 as D (5 bases). Germline values: CDR1 DFQATT, CDR2 SNEGSKA (reference sequence). Trimming removed 0 bases from V and 8 bases from J, with 7 bases in between. The CDR3 is 11 residues long. The CDR3 is CSARDRGGYTF. CDR3 DNA: TGCAGTGCTAGAGACCGGGGGGGCTACACCTTC.

This chain joins TRBV11-2 and TRBJ2-7, with TRBD1 matching 9 bases. The CDR3 sequence is 14 residues long. CDR1 and CDR2 (germline): SGHAT, FQNNGV. Trimming cost V 4 bases and J 6 bases; bases outside gene matches: 7. CDR3 bases: TGTGCCAGCAGCTCCGGGACAGGGATATCCGAGCAGTACTTC. Protein: CASSSGTGISEQYF.

The chain uses TRBV7-3 and TRBJ1-1, with a tentative D call TRBD1 (6 bases). V was cut by 5 bases and J by 2 bases, with 9 bases left in between. Germline-derived CDR1 and CDR2 are SGHTA and FQGTGA. This CDR3 region has 13 residues. The CDR3 region has the DNA TGTGCCAGCAGCCAGGACAGTAACACTGAAGCTTTCTTT. It yields the protein CASSQDSNTEAFF.

V is TRBV6-5 and J is TRBJ2-1; TRBD1 agrees at 8 bases. The CDR3 is 13 amino acids. V trimming: 3 bases; J trimming: 8 bases; junction bases outside the gene matches: 3. CDR1 MNHEY and CDR2 SVGAGI come from the germline V gene. CDR3 residues: CASSYGQGHEQFF. CDR3 DNA sequence: TGTGCCAGCAGTTATGGACAGGGCCATGAGCAGTTCTTC.